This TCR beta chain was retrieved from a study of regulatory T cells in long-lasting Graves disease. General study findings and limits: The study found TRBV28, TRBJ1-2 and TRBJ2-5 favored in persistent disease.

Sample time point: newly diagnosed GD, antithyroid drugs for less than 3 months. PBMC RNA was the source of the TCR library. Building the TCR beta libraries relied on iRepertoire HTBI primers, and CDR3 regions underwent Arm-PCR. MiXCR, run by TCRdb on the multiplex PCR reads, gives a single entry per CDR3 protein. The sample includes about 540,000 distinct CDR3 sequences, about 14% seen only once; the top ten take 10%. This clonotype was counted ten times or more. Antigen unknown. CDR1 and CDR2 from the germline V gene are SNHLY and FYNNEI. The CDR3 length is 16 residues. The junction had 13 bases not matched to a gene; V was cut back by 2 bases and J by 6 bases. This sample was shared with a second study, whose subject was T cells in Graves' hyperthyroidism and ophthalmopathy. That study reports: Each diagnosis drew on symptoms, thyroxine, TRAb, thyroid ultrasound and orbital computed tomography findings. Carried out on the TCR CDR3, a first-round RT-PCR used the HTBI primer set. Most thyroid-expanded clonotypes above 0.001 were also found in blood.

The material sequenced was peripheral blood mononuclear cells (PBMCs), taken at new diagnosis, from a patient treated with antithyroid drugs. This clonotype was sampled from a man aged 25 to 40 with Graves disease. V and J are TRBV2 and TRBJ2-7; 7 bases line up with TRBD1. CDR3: CASSEPIDRVSGEQYF. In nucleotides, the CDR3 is TGTGCCAGCAGTGAACCTATAGACAGGGTTAGTGGCGAGCAGTACTTC.